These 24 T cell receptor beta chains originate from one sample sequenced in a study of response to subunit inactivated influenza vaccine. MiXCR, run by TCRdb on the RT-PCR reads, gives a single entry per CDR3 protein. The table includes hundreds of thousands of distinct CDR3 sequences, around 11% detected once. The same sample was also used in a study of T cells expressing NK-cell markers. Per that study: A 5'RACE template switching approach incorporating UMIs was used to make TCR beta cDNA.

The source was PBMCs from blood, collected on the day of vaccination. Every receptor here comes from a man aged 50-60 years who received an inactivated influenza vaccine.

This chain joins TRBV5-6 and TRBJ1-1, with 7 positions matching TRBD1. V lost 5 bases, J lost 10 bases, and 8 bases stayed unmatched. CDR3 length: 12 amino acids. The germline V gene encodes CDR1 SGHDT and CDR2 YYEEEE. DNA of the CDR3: TGTGCCAGCAGTAAACAGGGGATAGGAGCTTTCTTT. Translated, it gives CASSKQGIGAFF.

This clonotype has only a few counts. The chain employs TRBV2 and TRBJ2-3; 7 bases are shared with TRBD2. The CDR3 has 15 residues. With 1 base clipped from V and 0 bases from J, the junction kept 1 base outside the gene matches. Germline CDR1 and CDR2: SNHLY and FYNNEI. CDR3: CASSEGGRSTDTQYF. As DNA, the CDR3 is TGTGCCAGCAGTGAAGGCGGGAGAAGCACAGATACGCAGTATTTT. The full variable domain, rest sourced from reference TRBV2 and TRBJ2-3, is EPEVTQTPSHQVTQMGQEVILRCVPISNHLYFYWYRQILGQKVEFLVSFYNNEISEKSEIFDDQFSVERPDGSNFTLKIRSTKLEDSAMYFCASSEGGRSTDTQYFGPGTRLTVL.

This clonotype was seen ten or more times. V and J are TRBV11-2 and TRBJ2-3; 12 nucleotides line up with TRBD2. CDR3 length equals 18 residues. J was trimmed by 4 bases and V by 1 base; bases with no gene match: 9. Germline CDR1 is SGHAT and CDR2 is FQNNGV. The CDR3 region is CASSLGLLAGGSADTQYF. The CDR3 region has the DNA TGTGCCAGCAGCTTAGGTCTGCTAGCGGGGGGGTCCGCAGATACGCAGTATTTT.

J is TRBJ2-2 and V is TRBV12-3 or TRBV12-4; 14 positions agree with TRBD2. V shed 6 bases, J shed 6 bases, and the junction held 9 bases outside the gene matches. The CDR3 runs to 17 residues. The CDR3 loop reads CASSQPGLAGGSGELFF. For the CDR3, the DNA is TGTGCCAGCAGCCAACCAGGACTAGCGGGAGGATCCGGGGAGCTGTTTTTT.

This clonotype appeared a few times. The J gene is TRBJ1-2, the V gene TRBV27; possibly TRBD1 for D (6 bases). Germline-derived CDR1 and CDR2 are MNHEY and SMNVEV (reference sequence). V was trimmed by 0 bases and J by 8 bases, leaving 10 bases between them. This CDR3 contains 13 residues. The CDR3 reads CASSLSTGEGYTF. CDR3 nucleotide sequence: TGTGCCAGCAGTTTATCGACAGGAGAAGGCTACACCTTC.

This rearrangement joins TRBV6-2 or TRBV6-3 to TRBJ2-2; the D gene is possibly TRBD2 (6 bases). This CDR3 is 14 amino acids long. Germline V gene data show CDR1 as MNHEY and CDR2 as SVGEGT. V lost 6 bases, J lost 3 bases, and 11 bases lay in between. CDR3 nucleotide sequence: TGTGCCAGCAGATCGGGAGTAGACACCGGGGAGCTGTTTTTT. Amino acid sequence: CASRSGVDTGELFF.

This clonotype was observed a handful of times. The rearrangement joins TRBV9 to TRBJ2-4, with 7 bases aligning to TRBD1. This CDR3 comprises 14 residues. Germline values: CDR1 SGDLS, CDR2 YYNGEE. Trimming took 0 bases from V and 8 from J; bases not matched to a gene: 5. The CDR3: CASSVDQGVDIQYF. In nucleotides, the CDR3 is TGTGCCAGCAGCGTAGATCAGGGGGTAGACATTCAGTACTTC.

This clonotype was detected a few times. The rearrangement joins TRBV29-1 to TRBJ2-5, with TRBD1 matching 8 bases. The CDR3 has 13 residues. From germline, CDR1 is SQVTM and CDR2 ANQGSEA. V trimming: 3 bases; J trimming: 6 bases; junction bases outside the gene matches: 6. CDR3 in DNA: TGCAGCGTTGATGAGACAGGGGTGAAGACCCAGTACTTC. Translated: CSVDETGVKTQYF.

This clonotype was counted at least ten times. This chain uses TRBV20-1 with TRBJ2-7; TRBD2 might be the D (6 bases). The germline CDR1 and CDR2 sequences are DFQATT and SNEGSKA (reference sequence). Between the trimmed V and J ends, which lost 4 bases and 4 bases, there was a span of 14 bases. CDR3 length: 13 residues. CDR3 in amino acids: CSAKYGRNYEQYF. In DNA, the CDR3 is TGCAGTGCTAAATACGGGAGAAATTACGAGCAGTACTTC.

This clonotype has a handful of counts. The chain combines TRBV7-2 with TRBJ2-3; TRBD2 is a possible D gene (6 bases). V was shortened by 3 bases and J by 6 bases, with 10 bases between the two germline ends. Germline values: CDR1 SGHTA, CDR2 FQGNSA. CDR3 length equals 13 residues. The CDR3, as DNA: TGTGCCAGCAGCTTCGGGACTGACGATACGCAGTATTTT. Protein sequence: CASSFGTDDTQYF.

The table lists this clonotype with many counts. The CDR3 coding sequence is TGTGCCAGCAGCTTGCTACCAGACCTGACTCGAGAGCAGTACTTC. This codes for CASSLLPDLTREQYF. This chain links TRBV5-5 with TRBJ2-7; no clear D gene. CDR1 is SGHKS and CDR2 is YYEKEE in the germline V gene (reference sequence). The CDR3 runs 15 residues. V shed 1 base and J shed 7 bases, with 18 bases lying between them.

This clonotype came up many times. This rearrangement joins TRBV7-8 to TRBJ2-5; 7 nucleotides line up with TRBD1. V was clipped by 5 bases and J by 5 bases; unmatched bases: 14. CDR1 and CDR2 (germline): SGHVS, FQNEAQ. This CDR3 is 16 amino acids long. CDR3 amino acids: CASSPRRVRGFETQYF. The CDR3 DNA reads TGTGCCAGCAGCCCCCGTCGGGTCAGGGGGTTCGAGACCCAGTACTTC.

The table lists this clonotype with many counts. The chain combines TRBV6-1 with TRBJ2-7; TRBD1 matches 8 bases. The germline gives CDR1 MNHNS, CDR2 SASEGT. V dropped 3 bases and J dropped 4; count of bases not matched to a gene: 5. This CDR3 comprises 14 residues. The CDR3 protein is CASSDVDREYEQYF. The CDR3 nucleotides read TGTGCCAGCAGTGACGTGGACAGGGAGTACGAGCAGTACTTC.

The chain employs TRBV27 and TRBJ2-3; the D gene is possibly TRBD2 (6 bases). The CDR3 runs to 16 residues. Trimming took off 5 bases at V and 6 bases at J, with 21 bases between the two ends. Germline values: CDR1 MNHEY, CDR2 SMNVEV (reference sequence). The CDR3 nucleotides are TGTGCCAGCAGTCCGCGGGACGGCCGGTTCGTGGATACGCAGTATTTT. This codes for CASSPRDGRFVDTQYF.

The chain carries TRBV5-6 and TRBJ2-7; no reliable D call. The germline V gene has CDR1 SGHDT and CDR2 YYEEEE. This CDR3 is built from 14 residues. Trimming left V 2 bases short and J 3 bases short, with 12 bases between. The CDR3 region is CASSFSGEDYEQYF. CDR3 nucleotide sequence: TGTGCCAGCAGCTTCTCCGGTGAAGACTACGAGCAGTACTTC.

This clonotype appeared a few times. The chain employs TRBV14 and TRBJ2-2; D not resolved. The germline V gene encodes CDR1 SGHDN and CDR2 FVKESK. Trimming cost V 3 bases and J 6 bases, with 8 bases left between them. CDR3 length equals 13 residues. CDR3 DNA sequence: TGTGCCAGCAGCCAGAGAAGCGCCGGGGAGCTGTTTTTT. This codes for CASSQRSAGELFF.

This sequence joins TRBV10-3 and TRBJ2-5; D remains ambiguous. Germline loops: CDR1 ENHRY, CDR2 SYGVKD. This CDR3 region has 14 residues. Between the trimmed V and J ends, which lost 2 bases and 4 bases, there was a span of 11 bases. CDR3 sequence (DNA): TGTGCCATCAGTGAGATGGCCGACCGAGAGACCCAGTACTTC. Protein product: CAISEMADRETQYF.

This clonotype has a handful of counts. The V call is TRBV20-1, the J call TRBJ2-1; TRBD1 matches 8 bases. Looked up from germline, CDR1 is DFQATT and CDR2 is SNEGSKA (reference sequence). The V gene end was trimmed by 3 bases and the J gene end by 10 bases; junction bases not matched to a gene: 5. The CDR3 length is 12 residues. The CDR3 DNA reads TGCAGTGCTAGGCCCGGACAGGGCGAGCAGTTCTTC. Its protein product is CSARPGQGEQFF.

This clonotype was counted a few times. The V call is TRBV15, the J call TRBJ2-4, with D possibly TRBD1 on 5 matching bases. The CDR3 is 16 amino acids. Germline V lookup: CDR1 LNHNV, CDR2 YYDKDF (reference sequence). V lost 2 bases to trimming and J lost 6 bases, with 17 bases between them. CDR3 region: CATSRQAQGIGNIQYF. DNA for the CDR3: TGTGCCACCAGCAGACAGGCCCAGGGTATCGGAAACATTCAGTACTTC.

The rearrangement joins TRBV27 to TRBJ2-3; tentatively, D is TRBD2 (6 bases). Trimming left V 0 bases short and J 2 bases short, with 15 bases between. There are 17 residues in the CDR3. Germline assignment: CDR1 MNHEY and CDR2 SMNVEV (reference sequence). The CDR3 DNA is TGTGCCAGCAGTTTATCCCCCTCTAGCGCTTACACAGATACGCAGTATTTT. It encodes CASSLSPSSAYTDTQYF.

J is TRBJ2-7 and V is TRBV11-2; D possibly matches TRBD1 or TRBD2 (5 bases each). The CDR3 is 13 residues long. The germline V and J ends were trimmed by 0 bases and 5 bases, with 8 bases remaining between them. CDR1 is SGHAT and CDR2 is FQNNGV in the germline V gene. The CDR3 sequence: CASSLDGGHEQYF. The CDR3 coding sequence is TGTGCCAGCAGCTTAGATGGGGGTCACGAGCAGTACTTC.

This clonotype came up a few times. The CDR3 DNA sequence: TGTGCCAGCAGTTACAAAGGGGGCGCGGACACTGAAGCTTTCTTT. It encodes CASSYKGGADTEAFF. The chain carries TRBV6-5 and TRBJ1-1; 7 bases map to TRBD1. The V gene's germline CDR1 is MNHEY and CDR2 SVGAGI. The V and J ends lost 2 bases and 3 bases, in that order; junction bases with no gene match: 6. CDR3 length: 15 amino acids.

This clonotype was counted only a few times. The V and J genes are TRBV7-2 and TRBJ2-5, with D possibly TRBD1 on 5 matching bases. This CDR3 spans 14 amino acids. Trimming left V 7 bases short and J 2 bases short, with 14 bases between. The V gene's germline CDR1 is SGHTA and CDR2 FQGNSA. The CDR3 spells CASNPSGLQETQYF. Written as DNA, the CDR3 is TGTGCCAGCAACCCCTCAGGGTTACAAGAGACCCAGTACTTC.

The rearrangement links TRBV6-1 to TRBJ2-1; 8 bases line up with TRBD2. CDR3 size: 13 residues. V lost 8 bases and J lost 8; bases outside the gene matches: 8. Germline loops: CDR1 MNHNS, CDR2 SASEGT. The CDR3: CASAAREGYEQFF. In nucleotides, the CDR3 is TGTGCCAGCGCGGCCCGGGAGGGTTATGAGCAGTTCTTC.